The rows below give T cell receptor beta chains drawn from one sample of a study of blood T cell repertoires in COVID-19. Only in-frame clones appear in the TCRdb table, and some are missing; sequencing was by immunoSEQ multiplex PCR. The sample includes fewer than 250,000 clones, approximately 90% seen only once; the top ten take over 0.85%. The specimen was PBMCs or T cells enriched from blood (not recorded which). The receptors originated from a man in his fifties or sixties who had been exposed to COVID-19. Both conserved end residues are part of each CDR3. A D gene is named only where the DNA matches it firmly. Not all rows give a size; the values are once, few, many and, for expanded clones, a class.

>TRBV10-2|.|TRBJ2-3|TRBD2
CASTTAGGRTDTQYF
TGCGCCAGCACTACAGCGGGAGGTCGGACAGATACGCAGTATTTT
>TRBV28|.|TRBJ1-6|.
CASRPTSSVSPLHF
TGTGCCAGCAGGCCGACAAGCTCCGTTTCACCCCTCCACTTT
>TRBV5-5|.|TRBJ2-1|TRBD2
CARRLRGGLAGYNEQFF
TGCGCCCGCCGCTTGCGGGGGGGACTAGCGGGGTACAATGAGCAGTTCTTC
>TRBV6-5|.|TRBJ2-5|.
CASSYSKFSIQETQYF
TGTGCCAGCAGTTACTCAAAATTCTCTATCCAAGAGACCCAGTACTTC
>TRBV2|.|TRBJ1-1|.
CASEQETNTEAFF
TGTGCCAGCGAACAGGAGACGAACACTGAAGCTTTCTTT
>TRBV9|.|TRBJ2-1|.
CASSQPRTVTPYNEQFF
TGTGCCAGCAGCCAACCACGGACAGTGACACCCTACAATGAGCAGTTCTTC
>TRBV7-3|.|TRBJ2-3|TRBD2
CASGAGGDTQYF
TGTGCCAGCGGCGCCGGGGGGGATACGCAGTATTTT
>TRBV5-1|.|TRBJ1-2|TRBD1
CASSRQGLVEGNYGYTF
TGCGCCAGCAGCCGACAGGGACTGGTCGAGGGTAACTATGGCTACACCTTC
>TRBV30|.|TRBJ1-6|.
CARGRGDSPLHF
TGTGCCAGGGGCCGGGGTGATTCACCCCTCCACTTT
>TRBV5-6|.|TRBJ1-5|.
CASSYQGLLQPQHF
TGTGCCAGCAGCTACCAGGGGCTTCTTCAGCCCCAGCATTTT
>TRBV6-6|.|TRBJ1-2|TRBD1
CASSYPGTGKYGYTF
TGTGCCAGCAGTTACCCCGGGACAGGGAAGTACGGCTACACCTTC
>TRBV2|.|TRBJ1-5|.
CASSETGLDQPQHF
TGTGCCAGCAGCGAAACAGGGCTCGATCAGCCCCAGCATTTT
>TRBV15|.|TRBJ2-2|TRBD1
CATNRDRGRVGTGELFF
TGTGCCACCAACCGGGACAGGGGTCGAGTTGGCACCGGGGAGCTGTTTTTT
>TRBV19|.|TRBJ1-2|TRBD1
CASSTEQGAKGNYGYTF
TGTGCCAGTAGTACGGAACAGGGGGCTAAAGGAAACTATGGCTACACCTTC
>TRBV2|.|TRBJ1-2|.
CASSPRGSSGGYTF
TGTGCCAGCAGTCCGCGGGGCAGCAGCGGCGGCTACACCTTC
>TRBV11-3|.|TRBJ2-1|TRBD2
CASSPGGLAGPNEQFF
TGTGCCAGCAGCCCCGGAGGACTAGCGGGCCCCAATGAGCAGTTCTTC
>TRBV28|.|TRBJ1-2|TRBD1
CASIHTGGNYGYTF
TGTGCCAGCATACATACAGGGGGAAACTATGGCTACACCTTC
>TRBV15|.|TRBJ2-1|TRBD2
CATSRDRGLAGRYNEQFF
TGTGCCACCAGCAGAGATCGGGGACTAGCGGGAAGATACAATGAGCAGTTCTTC
>TRBV18|.|TRBJ2-5|.
CASSPPQGHIQETQYF
TGTGCCAGCTCACCACCGCAGGGACATATACAAGAGACCCAGTACTTC
>TRBV6-1|.|TRBJ1-3|.
CAISLGGSGNTIYF
TGTGCCATCAGTTTGGGGGGCTCTGGAAACACCATATATTTT
>TRBV7-3|once|TRBJ1-2|.
CASSLWDKSDGYTF
TGTGCCAGCAGCTTATGGGACAAGAGCGATGGCTACACCTTC
>TRBV19|.|TRBJ1-1|.
CASSIYDSEAFF
TGTGCCAGTAGTATATACGACAGTGAAGCTTTCTTT
>TRBV28|.|TRBJ1-1|TRBD1
CASSPTGLYTEAFF
TGTGCCAGCAGCCCGACAGGGTTATACACTGAAGCTTTCTTT
>TRBV5-1|.|TRBJ1-6|TRBD1
CASSPQGVGNSPLHF
TGCGCCAGCAGCCCACAGGGGGTTGGGAATTCACCCCTCCACTTT
>TRBV28|.|TRBJ1-2|.
CASSSYRVIQGYTF
TGTGCCAGCAGTTCGTACAGGGTAATACAGGGCTACACCTTC
>TRBV28|.|TRBJ1-5|TRBD1
CASSLQGVIQPQHF
TGTGCCAGCAGTTTACAGGGGGTAATTCAGCCCCAGCATTTT
>TRBV11-2|.|TRBJ1-2|.
CASSLPFREGYTF
TGTGCCAGCAGCTTACCCTTCAGGGAAGGCTACACCTTC
>TRBV16|.|TRBJ2-5|.
CASSPSQETQYF
TGTGCCAGCAGTCCGAGCCAAGAGACCCAGTACTTC
>TRBV27|.|TRBJ1-5|.
CASSWGGNQPQHF
TGTGCCAGCAGTTGGGGGGGCAATCAGCCCCAGCATTTT
>TRBV6-5|.|TRBJ1-2|.
CASITYRVAYGYTF
TGTGCCAGCATTACTTACAGGGTGGCCTATGGCTACACCTTC
>TRBV19|.|TRBJ2-3|TRBD2
CASSVSGRLGTDTQYF
TGTGCCAGTAGTGTCAGCGGGAGATTGGGGACAGATACGCAGTATTTT
>TRBV2|.|TRBJ1-6|.
CASRDSESPLHF
TGTGCCAGCAGGGACAGTGAATCACCCCTCCACTTT
>TRBV4-1|.|TRBJ1-5|TRBD1
CASSLGTGGQPQHF
TGCGCCAGCAGCCTAGGGACAGGGGGTCAGCCCCAGCATTTT
>TRBV28|.|TRBJ2-2|TRBD2
CASSFTGGGFTGELFF
TGTGCCAGCAGTTTTACCGGGGGGGGCTTCACCGGGGAGCTGTTTTTT
>TRBV27|.|TRBJ2-1|TRBD1
CASSLYRTGLTNEQFF
TGTGCCAGCAGTTTATATCGGACAGGGCTAACGAATGAGCAGTTCTTC
>TRBV10-3|.|TRBJ1-2|TRBD1
CAISRQGGDGYTF
TGTGCCATCAGCCGACAGGGTGGGGATGGCTACACCTTC
>TRBV5-1|.|TRBJ2-1|.
CASSLVPDYYNEQFF
TGCGCCAGCAGCTTGGTACCGGACTACTACAATGAGCAGTTCTTC
>TRBV5-6|.|TRBJ2-3|TRBD1
CASSLSGGFTDTQYF
TGTGCCAGCAGCTTGTCAGGGGGCTTCACAGATACGCAGTATTTT
>TRBV5-1|.|TRBJ1-2|TRBD1
CASTRDSTNYGYTF
TGCGCCAGCACCCGGGACAGCACAAACTATGGCTACACCTTC
>TRBV5-4|.|TRBJ1-1|.
CASSLNSGYTEAFF
TGTGCCAGCAGCTTGAACTCAGGGTACACTGAAGCTTTCTTT
>TRBV3-1/TRBV3-2|.|TRBJ1-6|.
CASSQPKTVYNSPLHF
TGTGCCAGCAGCCAACCTAAGACAGTCTATAATTCACCCCTCCACTTT
>TRBV7-8|.|TRBJ2-2|TRBD2
CASSLVLIAGVPNTGELFF
TGTGCCAGCAGCTTAGTGCTGATTGCGGGAGTTCCGAACACCGGGGAGCTGTTTTTT
>TRBV11-3|.|TRBJ2-1|.
CASSPPPGDEQFF
TGTGCCAGCAGCCCACCCCCGGGTGATGAGCAGTTCTTC
>TRBV5-1|.|TRBJ2-2|.
CASSLGAGTNTGELFF
TGCGCCAGCAGCTTGGGTGCAGGAACGAACACCGGGGAGCTGTTTTTT
>TRBV18|.|TRBJ1-5|.
CASSHRQGRRQPQHF
TGTGCCAGCTCACACAGACAAGGCAGGCGCCAGCCCCAGCATTTT
>TRBV10-3|.|TRBJ2-3|.
CAISESTLRADTQYF
TGTGCCATCAGTGAGTCGACATTACGAGCAGATACGCAGTATTTT
>TRBV18|.|TRBJ1-1|.
CASSPPRDRLNTEAFF
TGTGCCAGCTCACCACCGCGAGACAGGTTGAACACTGAAGCTTTCTTT
>TRBV4-1|once|TRBJ1-5|TRBD1
CASSLTGHGNQPQHF
TGCGCCAGCAGCTTGACAGGGCATGGCAATCAGCCCCAGCATTTT
>TRBV14|.|TRBJ1-3|.
CASSQLGQGNTIYF
TGTGCCAGCAGCCAATTGGGGCAGGGAAACACCATATATTTT
>TRBV5-1|.|TRBJ1-1|.
CASQESRARDAFF
TGCGCCAGTCAAGAAAGCAGGGCAAGAGATGCTTTCTTT
>TRBV30|.|TRBJ1-5|.
CAWSDQMNQPQHF
TGTGCCTGGAGTGACCAGATGAATCAGCCCCAGCATTTT
>TRBV7-9|.|TRBJ2-2|TRBD1
CASSINRGAGELFF
TGTGCCAGCAGCATTAACAGGGGCGCCGGGGAGCTGTTTTTT
>TRBV19|.|TRBJ1-2|.
CASSPTRRGLSYGYTF
TGTGCCAGTAGCCCTACACGCAGAGGATTATCCTATGGCTACACCTTC
>TRBV7-9|.|TRBJ1-2|.
CASSLGHGYTF
TGTGCCAGCAGCTTAGGGCACGGCTACACCTTC
>TRBV28|.|TRBJ1-5|TRBD1
CASTGPGTGSQHF
TGTGCCAGCACCGGACCCGGGACAGGGTCCCAGCATTTT
>TRBV4-1|.|TRBJ2-7|.
CASSREAGSVGFGYEQYF
TGCGCCAGCAGCCGCGAAGCCGGTAGCGTGGGATTTGGCTACGAGCAGTACTTC
>TRBV5-1|.|TRBJ1-6|TRBD1
CASSATGGGSPLHF
TGCGCCAGCAGCGCGACAGGGGGCGGGTCACCCCTCCACTTT